This TCR beta chain comes out of a study of shared clonotypes between healthy human individuals. CD8 cells regarded as naive lacked CD45RO, were positively chosen for CCR7, and omitted terminally differentiated effector memory CD45RA+ cells. Method: immunoSEQ multiplex PCR; TCRdb's copy keeps in-frame clones and lacks some. Of about 2.1 million clones in the sample, about 93% were seen once. Germline V gene sequence: CDR1 MDHEN, CDR2 SYDVKM. V was pared by 4 bases and J by 4 bases, with 11 bases between. The CDR3 consists of 14 residues. The receptor's source is a man between 18 and 35 years old in good health. Some clones in this sample may be carry-over from other donors' samples. This chain joins TRBV28 and TRBJ1-5; D gene unclear. The specimen sequenced was naive CD8+ T cells from PBMCs. The CDR3 nucleotides are TGTGCCAGCAGTTCCGGACGGGGAAATCAGCCCCAGCATTTT. This translates into CASSSGRGNQPQHF.